Shown below are 20 T cell receptor beta chains from a single sample sequenced in a study of CD8+CD57+ T cells in acquired aplastic anemia. The template for TCR beta VDJ and CDR3 sequence profiling was genomic DNA. Each CDR3 protein gets one entry after TCRdb re-called the reads with MiXCR. The repertoire consists of roughly 250,000 distinct CDR3 sequences, with 45% to 50% occurring once and the leading ten covering approximately 8%. Individuals selected for sequencing had exhibited CD8+CD57+ cell expansion on flow cytometry. Sequenced material: sorted CD4+, CD8+, or CD8+CD57+ T cells (not recorded which) from PBMCs. Receptors originate from a human donor with aplastic anemia.

The chain combines TRBV20-1 with TRBJ2-7; 10 nucleotides line up with TRBD2. V shed 7 bases, J shed 2 bases, and the junction held 5 bases outside the gene matches. The CDR3 extends over 13 amino acids. Germline CDR1 DFQATT, CDR2 SNEGSKA (reference sequence). CDR3 nucleotide sequence: TGCAGTGACGACCTAGCGGGAGCCTACGAGCAGTACTTC. Translating it yields CSDDLAGAYEQYF.

There are a few counts of this clonotype. A much larger clonotype is one base distant, so this may be a read error. This chain joins TRBV7-9 and TRBJ1-1; TRBD1 agrees at 7 bases. Germline CDR1 reads SEHNR; CDR2 reads FQNEAQ (reference sequence). This CDR3 has 14 residues. Losses at the gene ends were 5 bases for V and 2 bases for J; bases not matched to a gene: 5. Here the CDR3 reads CASSQGTENTEAFF. Here the CDR3 DNA reads TGTGCCAGCAGCCAGGGGACAGAAAACACTGAAGCTTTCTTT.

This clonotype was recorded at least ten times. CDR3 region: CASSFASLNTEAFF. CDR3 bases: TGTGCCAGCAGTTTTGCTTCCCTGAACACTGAAGCTTTCTTT. The rearrangement links TRBV27 to TRBJ1-1; D uncertain. Per germline, CDR1 MNHEY and CDR2 SMNVEV (reference sequence). V lost 3 bases, J lost 0 bases, and 8 bases lay in between. This CDR3 spans 14 amino acids.

The V call is TRBV2, the J call TRBJ1-1; unclear D gene. In germline, CDR1 is SNHLY, CDR2 FYNNEI. Trimming cost V 4 bases and J 4 bases, with 16 bases left between them. This CDR3 spans 15 amino acids. Here the CDR3 reads CASSVREGSFTEAFF. The CDR3 DNA reads TGTGCCAGCAGTGTGAGGGAGGGAAGTTTCACTGAAGCTTTCTTT. Together with reference TRBV2 and TRBJ1-1, the CDR3 gives the full variable domain: EPEVTQTPSHQVTQMGQEVILRCVPISNHLYFYWYRQILGQKVEFLVSFYNNEISEKSEIFDDQFSVERPDGSNFTLKIRSTKLEDSAMYFCASSVREGSFTEAFFGQGTRLTVV.

This clonotype was picked up a small number of times. The rearrangement joins TRBV19 to TRBJ2-7; tentative D call: TRBD1 (6 bases). The length of the CDR3 is 12 residues. Germline V gives CDR1 LNHDA, CDR2 SQIVND (reference sequence). The V and J ends lost 3 bases and 5 bases respectively, with 8 bases between them. The CDR3 bases are TGTGCCAGTAGTATCTCAGGGGACGAGCAGTACTTC. It encodes CASSISGDEQYF.

This clonotype has a count of ten or more. CDR3 in amino acids: CASSLEWAPDTQYF. CDR3 DNA: TGCGCCAGCAGCTTGGAATGGGCCCCAGATACGCAGTATTTT. The rearrangement joins TRBV5-1 to TRBJ2-3, with unresolved D. Between the trimmed V and J ends, which lost 0 bases and 4 bases, there was a span of 9 bases. The CDR3 loop spans 14 amino acids. Germline CDR1 and CDR2: SGHRS and YFSETQ.

This clonotype was counted once. V and J are TRBV9 and TRBJ1-1; 8 bases fit TRBD1. The CDR3 runs to 11 residues. Germline V gene lookup returns CDR1 SGDLS and CDR2 YYNGEE. With 9 bases clipped from V and 6 bases from J, the junction kept 4 bases outside the gene matches. The CDR3 DNA sequence: TGTGCCACCCAACAGGGGGCTGAAGCTTTCTTT. As protein: CATQQGAEAFF.

This clonotype was recorded at least ten times. The V and J genes are TRBV9 and TRBJ2-3, with D perhaps matching TRBD2 (5 bases). Germline V gene lookup returns CDR1 SGDLS and CDR2 YYNGEE. Trimming removed 0 bases at V and 0 bases at J, with 14 bases between. The CDR3 runs to 17 residues. This CDR3 is CASSVVSDSSSTDTQYF. CDR3 bases: TGTGCCAGCAGCGTAGTCTCGGACTCCAGCAGCACAGATACGCAGTATTTT.

As concerns this clonotype: The conserved phenylalanine or tryptophan is not found at the CDR3 terminus, so this likely reflects a read error. The DNA is omitted, as the CDR3 cannot be located on it reliably, and the CDR3 follows TCRdb's listing. The rearrangement joins TRBV7-9 to TRBJ2-5; the D segment call TRBD1 is taken from the table without a DNA check. Germline V gene sequence: CDR1 SEHNR, CDR2 FQNEAQ (reference sequence). The CDR3 is 9 residues long, counting both termini. The chain's CDR3 is CASSSERRQ.

This clonotype was seen at least ten times. One end of the junction varies from germline; a read error may be responsible. The genes are TRBV7-7 and TRBJ2-2; D gene ambiguous. Germline CDR1 reads SSHAT; CDR2 reads FNYEAQ (reference sequence). The CDR3 loop spans 15 amino acids. CDR3 region: CASSLGGVDTGELFF. The CDR3 nucleotides are TGTGCTAGCAGCTTAGGCGGAGTGGACACCGGGGAGCTGTTTTTT.

This rearrangement joins TRBV7-2 to TRBJ2-7; possible D gene TRBD1, 6 bases. The V and J ends lost 5 bases and 4 bases respectively, with 15 bases between them. This CDR3 comprises 14 residues. Germline loops: CDR1 SGHTA, CDR2 FQGNSA. CDR3 residues: CASSQAEGQYEQYF. For the CDR3, the DNA is TGTGCCAGCAGCCAAGCAGAAGGACAGTACGAGCAGTACTTC.

About this clonotype itself: The germline gene is not matched at one end of the junction; a read error may be the cause. J is TRBJ2-5 and V is TRBV5-6; weak D call: TRBD1 (5 bases). Germline V CDR1 and CDR2: SGHDT, YYEEEE. The CDR3 has 12 amino acids. The CDR3 loop is CASSGTGETQCF. The CDR3 DNA sequence: TGTGCCAGCAGTGGTACAGGAGAGACCCAGTGCTTC.

This clonotype has only a few counts. V gene TRBV2 combines with J gene TRBJ2-7; the D is unclear. CDR1 is SNHLY and CDR2 is FYNNEI in the germline V gene. The CDR3 length is 10 residues. V was trimmed by 8 bases and J by 7 bases, leaving 9 bases between them. The CDR3 region has the DNA TGTGCCAGCCGCCTTCTGGAGCAGTACGTC. Amino acid sequence: CASRLLEQYV.

This chain links TRBV29-1 with TRBJ2-3, with TRBD1 matching over 9 bases. The CDR3 contains 13 residues. V lost 7 bases to trimming and J lost 6 bases; unmatched junction nucleotides: 8. CDR1 is SQVTM and CDR2 is ANQGSEA in the germline V gene. CDR3 protein: CSGTGGYTDTQYF. Here the CDR3 DNA reads TGCAGCGGTACAGGGGGCTACACGGATACGCAGTATTTT.

This clonotype has a count of ten or more. V usage is TRBV7-9 and J usage is TRBJ1-2; D possibly corresponds to TRBD1 (5 bases). The V gene lost 5 bases and the J gene lost 2 bases, with 18 bases spanning the gap. The CDR3 runs to 16 residues. CDR1 SEHNR and CDR2 FQNEAQ come from the germline V gene (reference sequence). CDR3 region: CASSTIPYAGNYGYTF. CDR3 DNA: TGTGCCAGCAGCACAATCCCTTATGCAGGGAACTATGGCTACACCTTC.

This clonotype was counted between two and nine times. It may be a read error: a sequence one base away is much more abundant. This chain connects TRBV5-4 to TRBJ1-4, with 10 positions matching TRBD1. The length of the CDR3 is 15 residues. The germline CDR1 and CDR2 sequences are SGHNT and YYREEE (reference sequence). The CDR3 region has the DNA TGCGCCAGCAGGGGAGGGACAGGGGAGCATGAAAAACTGTTTTTT. Translating gives CASRGGTGEHEKLFF.

This clonotype was picked up many times. This rearrangement joins TRBV20-1 to TRBJ1-3, with D perhaps matching TRBD1 (6 bases). The ends were cut back, 6 bases at V and 5 bases at J, with 26 bases in the middle. The CDR3 sequence is 17 residues long. Germline values: CDR1 DFQATT, CDR2 SNEGSKA (reference sequence). The CDR3 protein is CSAKDSFTGKDRNTIYF. Written as DNA, the CDR3 is TGCAGTGCAAAAGATTCGTTCACAGGGAAGGATAGAAACACCATATATTTT.

About this clonotype: Just one base apart from a much larger clone, this may be a read error. The chain uses TRBV5-1 and TRBJ1-1; a possible D gene is TRBD1 (6 bases). The germline V gene encodes CDR1 SGHRS and CDR2 YFSETQ. CDR3 length: 14 residues. The chain's CDR3 is CASSLGQVGTEALF. The CDR3 DNA is TGCGCCAGCAGCTTGGGACAGGTCGGCACTGAAGCTCTCTTT.

This clonotype was seen many times. The chain is built from TRBV6-5 and TRBJ2-1; D call uncertain. The V and J ends lost 2 bases and 9 bases respectively, with 14 bases between them. Germline V gene data show CDR1 as MNHEY and CDR2 as SVGAGI. This CDR3 contains 14 residues. The CDR3 reads CASSYKGSVGEQFF. The CDR3 coding sequence is TGTGCCAGCAGTTACAAGGGATCAGTAGGTGAGCAGTTCTTC.

The rearrangement uses TRBV28 and TRBJ1-2; D unresolved. The V end was cut by 8 bases, the J end by 3 bases, with 10 bases between. Germline CDR1 and CDR2: MDHEN and SYDVKM. This CDR3 region has 12 residues. As DNA, the CDR3 is TGTGCCAGCCTAGGATGGGACTATGGCTACACCTTC. Amino acids: CASLGWDYGYTF.